Detailed here is one T cell receptor (beta chain). Its antigen remains unknown. The entry originates in a study of T cell responses to AZD1222 COVID-19 vaccine. Study outcomes and limitations: Donor demographics were predominantly white British with a female majority; clonal diversity may be underestimated. Baseline seropositivity characterized only six AZD1222 recipients.

Trimming took off 4 bases at V and 7 bases at J, with 11 bases between the two ends. CDR3 size: 13 residues. CDR1 and CDR2 from the germline V gene are LNHDA and SQIVND (reference sequence). Measured with immunoSEQ multiplex PCR; TCRdb has only the in-frame clones, and not every one. This table has approximately 100,000 clones, about nine tenths appearing once. Sample: peripheral blood, taken on day 0 of AZD1222 vaccination. The chain employs TRBV19 and TRBJ1-5; D ambiguous. The sequence came from an adult in good health. The CDR3 DNA sequence: TGTGCCAGTAGTAGTGCCCCCCCGCAGCCCCAGCATTTT. It yields the protein CASSSAPPQPQHF.